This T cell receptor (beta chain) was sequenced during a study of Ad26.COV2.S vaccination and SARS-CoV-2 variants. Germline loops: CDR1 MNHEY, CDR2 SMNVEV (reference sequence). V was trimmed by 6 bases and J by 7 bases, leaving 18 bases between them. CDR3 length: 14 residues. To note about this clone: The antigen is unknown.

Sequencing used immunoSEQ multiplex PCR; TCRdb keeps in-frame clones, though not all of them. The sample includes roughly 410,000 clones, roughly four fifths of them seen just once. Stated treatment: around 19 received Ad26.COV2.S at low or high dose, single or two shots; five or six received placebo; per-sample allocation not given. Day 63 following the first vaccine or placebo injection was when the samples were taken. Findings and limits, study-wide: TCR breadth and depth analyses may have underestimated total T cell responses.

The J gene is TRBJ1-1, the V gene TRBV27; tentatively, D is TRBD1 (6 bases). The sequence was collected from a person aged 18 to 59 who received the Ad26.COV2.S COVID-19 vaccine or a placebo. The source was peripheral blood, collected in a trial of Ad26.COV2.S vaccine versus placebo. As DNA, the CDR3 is TGTGCCAGCAGATCAATTGAGGGGACACTTGAAGCTTTCTTT. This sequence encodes CASRSIEGTLEAFF.